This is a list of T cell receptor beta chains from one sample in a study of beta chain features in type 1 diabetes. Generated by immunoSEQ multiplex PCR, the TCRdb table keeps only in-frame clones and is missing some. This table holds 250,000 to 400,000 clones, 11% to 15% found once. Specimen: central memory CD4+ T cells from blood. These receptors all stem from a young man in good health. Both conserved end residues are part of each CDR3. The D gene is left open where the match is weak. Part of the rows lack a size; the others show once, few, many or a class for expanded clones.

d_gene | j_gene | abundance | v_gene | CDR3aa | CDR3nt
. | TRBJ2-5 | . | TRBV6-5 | CASRLDLRKTQYF | TGTGCCAGCAGATTGGACCTTCGAAAGACCCAGTACTTC
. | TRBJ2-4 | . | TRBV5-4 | CASSSDNQGDIQYF | TGTGCCAGCAGCTCGGACAACCAAGGGGACATTCAGTACTTC
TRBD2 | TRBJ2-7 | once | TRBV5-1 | CASSLAGTSQLEQYF | TGCGCCAGCAGCTTGGCGGGGACTAGTCAACTCGAGCAGTACTTC
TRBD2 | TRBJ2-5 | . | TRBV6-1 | CASSGRGDLRTQYF | TGTGCCAGCAGTGGGCGGGGGGACCTAAGGACCCAGTACTTC
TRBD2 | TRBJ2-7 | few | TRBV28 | CASRRLAGENEQYF | TGTGCCAGCAGGCGACTAGCGGGGGAGAACGAGCAGTACTTC
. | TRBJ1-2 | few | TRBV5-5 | CASSLDGSHYGYTF | TGTGCCAGCAGTTTGGACGGTTCGCACTATGGCTACACCTTC
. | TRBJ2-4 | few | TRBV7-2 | CASSRGGTSAKNIQYF | TGTGCCAGCAGCCGTGGAGGGACTTCGGCCAAAAACATTCAGTACTTC
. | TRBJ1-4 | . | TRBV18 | CASSAEGLANEKLFF | TGTGCCAGCTCCGCCGAGGGGTTGGCTAATGAAAAACTGTTTTTT
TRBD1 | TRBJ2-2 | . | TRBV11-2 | CASSQNRGAGELFF | TGTGCCAGCAGCCAAAACAGGGGCGCCGGGGAGCTGTTTTTT
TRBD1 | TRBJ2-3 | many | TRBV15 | CATSRDRGQGVNTQYF | TGTGCCACCAGCAGAGATAGGGGACAGGGGGTAAATACGCAGTATTTT
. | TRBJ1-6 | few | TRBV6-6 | CASSNTIQGYNSPLHF | TGTGCCAGCAGTAACACTATTCAGGGATACAATTCACCCCTCCACTTT
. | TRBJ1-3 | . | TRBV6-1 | CASSGTSLTGNTIYF | TGTGCCAGCAGTGGGACATCTCTTACTGGAAACACCATATATTTT
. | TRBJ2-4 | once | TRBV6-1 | CASSRSGIAKNIQYF | TGTGCCAGCAGCCGCTCGGGGATAGCCAAAAACATTCAGTACTTC
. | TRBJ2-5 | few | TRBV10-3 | CAISESGFGPPQETQYF | TGTGCCATCAGTGAGTCGGGGTTCGGACCTCCGCAAGAGACCCAGTACTTC
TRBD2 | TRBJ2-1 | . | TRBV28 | CASGRAGVLDEQFF | TGTGCCAGCGGACGAGCGGGAGTCCTCGATGAGCAGTTCTTC
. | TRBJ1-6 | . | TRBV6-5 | CASTWDRSSPLHF | TGTGCCAGCACTTGGGATAGGTCTTCACCCCTCCACTTT
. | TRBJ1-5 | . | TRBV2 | CASSASREGSQPQHF | TGTGCCAGCAGTGCGTCCAGGGAGGGGAGTCAGCCCCAGCATTTT
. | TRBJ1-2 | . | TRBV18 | CASSSRADYGYTF | TGTGCCAGCTCAAGCAGGGCAGACTATGGCTACACCTTC
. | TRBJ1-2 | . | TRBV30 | CAWSTGRHYGYTF | TGTGCCTGGAGTACAGGCAGGCACTATGGCTACACCTTC
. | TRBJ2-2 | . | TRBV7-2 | CASSSEISTGELFF | TGTGCCAGCAGCTCCGAAATCTCGACCGGGGAGCTGTTTTTT
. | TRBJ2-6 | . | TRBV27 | CASSHGQFSSGANVLTF | TGTGCCAGCAGTCATGGACAGTTCAGCTCTGGGGCCAACGTCCTGACTTTC
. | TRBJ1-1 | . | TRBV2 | CASVGQRGFF | TGTGCCAGCGTAGGACAGAGGGGTTTCTTT
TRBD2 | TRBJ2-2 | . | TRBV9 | CASSSRTSGGGELFF | TGTGCCAGCAGCTCCCGGACTAGCGGGGGCGGGGAGCTGTTTTTT
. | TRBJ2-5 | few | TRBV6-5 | CASSLTTQETQYF | TGTGCCAGCAGTCTGACTACCCAAGAGACCCAGTACTTC
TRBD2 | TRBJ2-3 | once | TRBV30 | CAWLPWGRVKAGGSTLFTDTQYF | TGTGCCTGGCTTCCATGGGGGAGAGTTAAGGCGGGAGGGTCTACCCTTTTTACAGATACGCAGTATTTT
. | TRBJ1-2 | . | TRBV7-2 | CASSSPAEGSVGYTF | TGTGCCAGCAGCTCCCCGGCGGAGGGTTCGGTTGGCTACACCTTC
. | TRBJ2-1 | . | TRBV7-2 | CASSLLQLGRGEQFF | TGTGCCAGCAGCTTACTCCAACTTGGCAGAGGGGAGCAGTTCTTC
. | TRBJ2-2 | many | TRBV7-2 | CASSMRTGELFF | TGTGCCAGCAGCATGCGCACCGGGGAGCTGTTTTTT
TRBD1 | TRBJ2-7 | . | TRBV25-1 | CASSGRDRDHEQYF | TGTGCCAGCAGTGGGAGGGACAGGGACCACGAGCAGTACTTC
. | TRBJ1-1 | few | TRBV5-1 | CASSSGVGDTEAFF | TGCGCCAGCAGCTCGGGGGTCGGGGACACTGAAGCTTTCTTT